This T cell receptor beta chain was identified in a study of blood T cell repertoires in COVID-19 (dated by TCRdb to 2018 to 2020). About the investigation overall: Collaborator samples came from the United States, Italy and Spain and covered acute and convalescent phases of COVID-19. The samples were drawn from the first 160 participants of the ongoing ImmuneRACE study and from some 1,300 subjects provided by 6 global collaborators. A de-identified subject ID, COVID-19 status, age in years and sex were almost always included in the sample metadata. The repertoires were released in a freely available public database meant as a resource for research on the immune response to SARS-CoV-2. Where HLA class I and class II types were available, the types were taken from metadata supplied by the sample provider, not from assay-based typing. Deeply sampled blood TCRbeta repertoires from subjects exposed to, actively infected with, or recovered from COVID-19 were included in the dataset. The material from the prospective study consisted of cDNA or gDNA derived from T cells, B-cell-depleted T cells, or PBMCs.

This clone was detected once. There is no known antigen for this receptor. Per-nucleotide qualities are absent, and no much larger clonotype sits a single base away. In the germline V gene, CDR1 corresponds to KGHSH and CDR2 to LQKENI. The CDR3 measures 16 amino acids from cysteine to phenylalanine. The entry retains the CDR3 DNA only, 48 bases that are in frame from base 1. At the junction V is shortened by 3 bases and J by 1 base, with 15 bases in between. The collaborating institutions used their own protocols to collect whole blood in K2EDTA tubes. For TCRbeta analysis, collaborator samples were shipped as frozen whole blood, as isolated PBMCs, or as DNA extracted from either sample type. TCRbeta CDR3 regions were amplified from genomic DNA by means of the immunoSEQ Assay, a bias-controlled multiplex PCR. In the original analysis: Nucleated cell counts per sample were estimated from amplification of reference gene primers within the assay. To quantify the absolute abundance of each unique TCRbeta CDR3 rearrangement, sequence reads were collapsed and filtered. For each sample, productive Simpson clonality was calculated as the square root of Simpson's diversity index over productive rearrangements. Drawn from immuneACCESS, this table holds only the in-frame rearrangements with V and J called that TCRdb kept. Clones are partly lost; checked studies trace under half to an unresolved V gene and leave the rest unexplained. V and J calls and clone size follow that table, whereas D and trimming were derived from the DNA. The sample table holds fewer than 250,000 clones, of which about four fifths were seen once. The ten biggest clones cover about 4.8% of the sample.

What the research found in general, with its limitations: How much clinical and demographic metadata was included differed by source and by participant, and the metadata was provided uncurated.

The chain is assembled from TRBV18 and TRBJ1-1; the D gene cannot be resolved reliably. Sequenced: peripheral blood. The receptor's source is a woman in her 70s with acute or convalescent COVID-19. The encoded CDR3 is CASSPVGFTKNTEAFF. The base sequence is TGTGCCAGCTCACCTGTCGGGTTCACGAAGAACACTGAAGCTTTCTTT.